This T cell receptor beta chain stems from a study of T cells in Graves' hyperthyroidism and ophthalmopathy. Study details: Peripheral blood collection took place at initial diagnosis, before any treatment.

The germline V gene encodes CDR1 MNHEY and CDR2 SMNVEV (reference sequence). The V and J ends lost 7 bases and 2 bases respectively, with 14 bases between them. This CDR3 is built from 15 residues. Researchers took RNA transcripts and amplified the TCR beta CDR3 regions from them. HTBI primers were used for first-round RT-PCR of the TCR CDR3. A single record per CDR3 protein comes from TCRdb applying MiXCR to the multiplex PCR reads. The table lists more than 350,000 distinct CDR3 sequences, about 15% of them singletons. This clonotype has at least ten counts. Its antigen remains unidentified. With a duration under 2 months, the hyperthyroidism was newly diagnosed in patients aged 18 to 65. Exclusion followed for patients with uncontrolled infection, other autoimmune disease, pregnancy or lactation. Overall study findings and caveats: Clonotypes that were expanded in thyroid above 0.001 mostly appeared in blood too.

The chain is built from TRBV27 and TRBJ1-4, with a possible D match to TRBD1 (5 bases). This clonotype originated in a woman aged 25 to 45 with Graves' hyperthyroidism that later progressed to Graves' ophthalmopathy. The specimen sequenced was blood. Here the CDR3 reads CASNQGLRTNEKLFF. The CDR3 nucleotides are TGTGCCAGCAATCAGGGTCTAAGGACTAATGAAAAACTGTTTTTT.